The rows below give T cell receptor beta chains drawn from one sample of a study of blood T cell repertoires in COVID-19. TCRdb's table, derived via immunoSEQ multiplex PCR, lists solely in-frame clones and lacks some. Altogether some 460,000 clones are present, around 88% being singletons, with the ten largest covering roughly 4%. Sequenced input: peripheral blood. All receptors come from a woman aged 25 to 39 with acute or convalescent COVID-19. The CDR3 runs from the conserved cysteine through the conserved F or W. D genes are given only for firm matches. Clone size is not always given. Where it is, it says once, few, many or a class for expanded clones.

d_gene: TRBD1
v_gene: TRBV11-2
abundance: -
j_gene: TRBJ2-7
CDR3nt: TGTGCCAGCAGCACGACTACAGGGGGTTTATACGAGCAGTACTTC
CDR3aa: CASSTTTGGLYEQYF

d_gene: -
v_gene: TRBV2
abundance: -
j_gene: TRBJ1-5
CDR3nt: TGTGCCAGCAGGGAAGCCGGGTTGAATCAGCCCCAGCATTTT
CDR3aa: CASREAGLNQPQHF

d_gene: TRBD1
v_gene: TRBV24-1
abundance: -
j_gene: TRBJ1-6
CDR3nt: TGTGCCACCTCGGGGACAGCTAATTCACCCCTCCACTTT
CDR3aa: CATSGTANSPLHF

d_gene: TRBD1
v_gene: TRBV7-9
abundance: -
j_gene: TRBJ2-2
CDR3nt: TGTGCCAGCAGCCCAAGGACAGGGAAAGTTGGTTACGGCACCGGGGAGCTGTTTTTT
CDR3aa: CASSPRTGKVGYGTGELFF

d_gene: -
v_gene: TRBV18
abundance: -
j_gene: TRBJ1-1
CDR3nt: TGTGCCAGCTCGACGCGGGAGATGAACACTGAAGCTTTCTTT
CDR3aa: CASSTREMNTEAFF

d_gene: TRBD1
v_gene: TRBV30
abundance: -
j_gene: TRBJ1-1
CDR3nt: TGTGCCTGGAGTCCCGACAGGGGGGTATTGAGTGAAGCTTTCTTT
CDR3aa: CAWSPDRGVLSEAFF

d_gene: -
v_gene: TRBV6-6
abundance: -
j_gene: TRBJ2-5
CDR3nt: TGTGCCAGCGGGGGGTACCAAGAGACCCAGTACTTC
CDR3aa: CASGGYQETQYF

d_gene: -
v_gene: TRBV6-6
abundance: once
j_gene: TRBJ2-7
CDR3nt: TGTGCCAGCAGTTACGAGGCACTTATGGAGCAGTACTTC
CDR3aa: CASSYEALMEQYF

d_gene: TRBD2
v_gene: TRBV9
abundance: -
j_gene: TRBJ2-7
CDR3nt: TGTGCCAGCAGCCCAAGGGGAGGGAGCGAGCAGTACTTC
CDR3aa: CASSPRGGSEQYF

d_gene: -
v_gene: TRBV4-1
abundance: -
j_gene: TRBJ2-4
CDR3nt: TGCGCCAGCAGCCAAGTAGTGGTTGCGGGGCTGGGCAAAAACATTCAGTACTTC
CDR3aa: CASSQVVVAGLGKNIQYF

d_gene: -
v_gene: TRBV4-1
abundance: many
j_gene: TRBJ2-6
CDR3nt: TGCGCCAGCCTGGACATTACCGGGGCCAACGTCCTGACTTTC
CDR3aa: CASLDITGANVLTF

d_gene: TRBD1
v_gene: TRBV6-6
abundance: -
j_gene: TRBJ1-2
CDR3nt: TGTGCCAGCAGTGCTGGGACAGGGGGCTTCTATGGCTACACCTTC
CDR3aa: CASSAGTGGFYGYTF

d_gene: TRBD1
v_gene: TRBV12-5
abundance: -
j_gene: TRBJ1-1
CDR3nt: TGTGCTAGTGGTCAGGGACAGCTCACTGAAGCTTTCTTT
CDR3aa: CASGQGQLTEAFF

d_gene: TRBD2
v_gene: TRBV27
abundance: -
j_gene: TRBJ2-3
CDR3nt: TGTGCCAGCAGTTTGAAGCGACTAGCGGGGCCCACAGATACGCAGTATTTT
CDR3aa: CASSLKRLAGPTDTQYF

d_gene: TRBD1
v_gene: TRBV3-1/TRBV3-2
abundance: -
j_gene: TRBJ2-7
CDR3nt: TGTGCCAGCAGCCATTCGGGACAGAGCTACGAGCAGTACTTC
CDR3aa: CASSHSGQSYEQYF

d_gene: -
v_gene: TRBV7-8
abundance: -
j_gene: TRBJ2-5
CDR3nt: TGTGCCAGCAGTCCCGGGGACTGGTCGGGGGCCCAGTACTTC
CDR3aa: CASSPGDWSGAQYF

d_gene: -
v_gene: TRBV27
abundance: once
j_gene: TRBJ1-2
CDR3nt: TGTGCCAGCGCTTTCCAGCCGGAGGGGTATGGCTACACCTTC
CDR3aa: CASAFQPEGYGYTF

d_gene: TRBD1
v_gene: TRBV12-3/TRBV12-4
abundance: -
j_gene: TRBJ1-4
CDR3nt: TGTGCCAGCAAACAGACAGGGGAAAAACTGTTTTTT
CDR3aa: CASKQTGEKLFF

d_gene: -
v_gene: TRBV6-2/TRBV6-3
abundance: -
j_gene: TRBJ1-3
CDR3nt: TGTGCCAGCAGTTACTTGGGACTCCTCTCTGGAAACACCATATATTTT
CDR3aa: CASSYLGLLSGNTIYF

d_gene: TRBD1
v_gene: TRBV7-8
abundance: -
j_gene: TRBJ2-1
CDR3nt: TGTGCCAGCAGCACCCCCCCCGGGACAGGGCTTGTAAATGAGCAGTTCTTC
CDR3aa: CASSTPPGTGLVNEQFF

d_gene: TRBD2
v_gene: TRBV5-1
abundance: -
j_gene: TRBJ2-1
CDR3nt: TGCGCCAGCAGCTTACTAGCGGGGGGCAGGAATGAGCAGTTCTTC
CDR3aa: CASSLLAGGRNEQFF

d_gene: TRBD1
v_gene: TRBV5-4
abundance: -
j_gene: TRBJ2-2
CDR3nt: TGTGCCAGCAGCCGACAGGGGGGTCTAACCGGGGAGCTGTTTTTT
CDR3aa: CASSRQGGLTGELFF

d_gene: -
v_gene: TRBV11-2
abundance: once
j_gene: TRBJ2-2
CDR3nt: TGTGCCAGCAGCCGTACGACAGCCGGGGAGCTGTTTTTT
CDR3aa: CASSRTTAGELFF

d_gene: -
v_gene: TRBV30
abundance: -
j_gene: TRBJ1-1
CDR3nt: TGTGCCTGGAGTCCGCAGGGGTACACTGAAGCTTTCTTT
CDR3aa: CAWSPQGYTEAFF

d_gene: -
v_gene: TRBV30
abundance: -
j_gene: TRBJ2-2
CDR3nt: TGTGCCTGGAGTTCTCGGGGATTAGAGGAGCTGTTTTTT
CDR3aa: CAWSSRGLEELFF

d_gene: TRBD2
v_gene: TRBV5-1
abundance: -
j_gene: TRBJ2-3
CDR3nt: TGCGCCAGCAGCCTGTTAGCGGGGGCCACAGATACGCAGTATTTT
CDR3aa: CASSLLAGATDTQYF

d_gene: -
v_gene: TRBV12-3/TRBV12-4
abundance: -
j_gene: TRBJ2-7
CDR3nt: TGTGCCAGCAGCCAGGACAGCTCCTACGAGCAGTACTTC
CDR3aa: CASSQDSSYEQYF

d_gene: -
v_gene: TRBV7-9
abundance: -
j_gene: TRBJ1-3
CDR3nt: TGTGCCAGCAGCTTAGACTGGGGGCGAGAGGGGTCTGGAAACACCATATATTTT
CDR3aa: CASSLDWGREGSGNTIYF

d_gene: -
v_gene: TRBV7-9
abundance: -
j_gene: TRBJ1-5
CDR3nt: TGTGCCAGCAGTCCCTCCGATCGCGGGAATCAGCCCCAGCATTTT
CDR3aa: CASSPSDRGNQPQHF

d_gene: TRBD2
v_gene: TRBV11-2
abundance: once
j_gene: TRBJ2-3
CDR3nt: TGTGCCAGCAGCAATGGACTAGCGGGGTTCAACACAGATACGCAGTATTTT
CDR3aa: CASSNGLAGFNTDTQYF

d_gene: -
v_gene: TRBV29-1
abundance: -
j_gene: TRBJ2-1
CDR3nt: TGCAGCGTTGATTTCGGACAGCACTCCTACAATGAGCAGTTCTTC
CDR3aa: CSVDFGQHSYNEQFF

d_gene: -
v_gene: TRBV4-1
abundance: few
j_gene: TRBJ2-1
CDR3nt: TGCGCCAGCAGCCAAGATCACTCATACAATGAGCAGTTCTTC
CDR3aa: CASSQDHSYNEQFF

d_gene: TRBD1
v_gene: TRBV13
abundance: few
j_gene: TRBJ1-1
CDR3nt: TGTGCCAGCAGCCAAACTGCCTGGACAGGCGTAAACACTGAAGCTTTCTTT
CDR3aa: CASSQTAWTGVNTEAFF

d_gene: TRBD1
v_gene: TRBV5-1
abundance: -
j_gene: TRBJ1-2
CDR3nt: TGCGCCAGCAGCTTGAGTTCAGGGGGCTCTGGCTACACCTTC
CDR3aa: CASSLSSGGSGYTF

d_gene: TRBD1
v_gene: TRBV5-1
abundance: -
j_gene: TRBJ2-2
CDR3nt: TGCGCCAGCAGCTTGGGGACAGGAGCCCACCGGGAGCTGTTTTTT
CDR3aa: CASSLGTGAHRELFF

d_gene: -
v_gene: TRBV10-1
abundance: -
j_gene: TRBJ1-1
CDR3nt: TGCGCCAGCAGTGAGAGACAGAACACTGAAGCTTTCTTT
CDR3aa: CASSERQNTEAFF

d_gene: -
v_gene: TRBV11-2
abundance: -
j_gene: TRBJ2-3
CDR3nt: TGTGCCAGCACCAGGGGAGGGCTAGCTGTGGCAGATACGCAGTATTTT
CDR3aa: CASTRGGLAVADTQYF

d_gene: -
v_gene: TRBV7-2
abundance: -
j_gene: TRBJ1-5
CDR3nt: TGTGCCAGCAGCTTATCAGCGAATCAGCCCCAGCATTTT
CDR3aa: CASSLSANQPQHF

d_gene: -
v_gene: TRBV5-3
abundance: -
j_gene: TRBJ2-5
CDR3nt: TGTGCCAGAAGCTTGGATTGGCAGTCAGAGACCCAGTACTTC
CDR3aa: CARSLDWQSETQYF

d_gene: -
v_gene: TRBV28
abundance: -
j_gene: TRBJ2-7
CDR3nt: TGTGCCAGCAGTCCCTCCGATGTGGGCAGGCGCGAGCAGTACTTC
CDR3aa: CASSPSDVGRREQYF

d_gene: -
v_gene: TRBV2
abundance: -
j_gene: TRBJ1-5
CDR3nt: TGTGCCAGCAGTCAAAGCCTTAGCAATCAGCCCCAGCATTTT
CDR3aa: CASSQSLSNQPQHF